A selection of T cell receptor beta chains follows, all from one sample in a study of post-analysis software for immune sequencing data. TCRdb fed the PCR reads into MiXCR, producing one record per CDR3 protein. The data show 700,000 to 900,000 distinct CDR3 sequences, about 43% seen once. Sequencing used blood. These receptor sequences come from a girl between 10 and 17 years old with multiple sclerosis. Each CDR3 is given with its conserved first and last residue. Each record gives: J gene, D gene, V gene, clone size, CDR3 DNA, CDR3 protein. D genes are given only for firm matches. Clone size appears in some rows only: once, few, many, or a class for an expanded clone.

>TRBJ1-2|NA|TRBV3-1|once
TGTGCCAGCAGCCAAGGGGAGGGGATCTATGGCTACACCTTC
CASSQGEGIYGYTF
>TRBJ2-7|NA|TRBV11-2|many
TGTGCCAGCAGCTTAAGTACAGGGTACGAGCAGTACTTC
CASSLSTGYEQYF
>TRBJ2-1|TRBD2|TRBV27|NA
TGTGCCAGCCGACTAGCGGGAGATTCAAGCTACAATGAGCAGTTCTTC
CASRLAGDSSYNEQFF
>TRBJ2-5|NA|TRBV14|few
TGTGCCAGCAGCCTCCTGATCGCCAAATCGGAGACCCAGTACTTC
CASSLLIAKSETQYF
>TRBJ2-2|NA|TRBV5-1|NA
TGCGCCAGCAGCGCCATAAACAGGGCTCTGAACACCGGGGAGCTGTTTTTT
CASSAINRALNTGELFF
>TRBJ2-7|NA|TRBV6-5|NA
TGTGCCAGCAGTACCTCACGGAGGTTCTCCTACGAGCAGTACTTC
CASSTSRRFSYEQYF
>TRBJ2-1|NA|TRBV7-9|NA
TGTGCCAGCAGCACGGGGGCGGGAGTAAGCAATGAGCAGTTCTTC
CASSTGAGVSNEQFF
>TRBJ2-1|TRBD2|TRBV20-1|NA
TGCAGTGCTAGGTCTGAGACTAGCGGGCTATACAATGAGCAGTTCTTC
CSARSETSGLYNEQFF
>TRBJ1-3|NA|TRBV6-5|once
TGTGCCAGCAGAAAGATAGGGGGTGGAAACACCATATATTTT
CASRKIGGGNTIYF
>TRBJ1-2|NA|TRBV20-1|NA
TGCAGTGCTAGAAAGACAGAAAACTATGGCTACACCTTC
CSARKTENYGYTF
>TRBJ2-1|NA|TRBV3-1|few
TGTGCCAGCACTTACTCCGGGAGTCGCTCCTACAATGAGCAGTTCTTC
CASTYSGSRSYNEQFF
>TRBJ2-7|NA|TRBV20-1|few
TGCAGTGCTAGTGGTCTCGGGACGACCTACGAGCAGTACTTC
CSASGLGTTYEQYF
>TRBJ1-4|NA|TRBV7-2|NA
TGTGCCAGCAGCCCCCCAGGTCTCCCGATTAATGAAAAACTGTTTTTT
CASSPPGLPINEKLFF
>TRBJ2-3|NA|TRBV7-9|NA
TGTGCCAGCAGCTTAGCGGGGGACCTTAGCACAGATACGCAGTATTTT
CASSLAGDLSTDTQYF
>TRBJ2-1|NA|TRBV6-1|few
TGTGCCAGCAGTGAGGTCGGGGGCAATGAGCAGTTCTTC
CASSEVGGNEQFF
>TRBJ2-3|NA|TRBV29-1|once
TGCAGCGTTGAATACCGGGAGAGTACGCAGTATTTT
CSVEYRESTQYF
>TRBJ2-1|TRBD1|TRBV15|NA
TGTGCCACCAGCAGTGCAAACAGGGGGCGTGACAATGAGCAGTTCTTC
CATSSANRGRDNEQFF
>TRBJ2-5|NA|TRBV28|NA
TGTGCCAGCAGTCCAACTCCCGGGAAAAAAGAGACCCAGTACTTC
CASSPTPGKKETQYF
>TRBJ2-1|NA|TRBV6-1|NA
TGTGCCAGCACCCTAAGCGGAGGAGGCTATGAGCAGTTCTTC
CASTLSGGGYEQFF
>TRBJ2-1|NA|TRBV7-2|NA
TGTGCCAGCAGTCTCAGCCGGCCACTCGACAATGAGCAGTTCTTC
CASSLSRPLDNEQFF
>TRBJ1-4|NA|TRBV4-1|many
TGCGCCAGCAGCCAAGATATGATGACAGGTCGGGAAAAACTGTTTTTT
CASSQDMMTGREKLFF
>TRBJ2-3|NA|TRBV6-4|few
TGTGCCAGCAGTGAGTCCTACGGCACAGATACGCAGTATTTT
CASSESYGTDTQYF
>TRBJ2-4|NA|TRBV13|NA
TGTGCCAGCAGCTTAAAAGGGTGGCGGGACCTCGCCGAGGTGCAGTACTTC
CASSLKGWRDLAEVQYF
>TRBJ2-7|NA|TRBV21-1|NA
TGTGCCAGCAGCAAATGCGGGTATAGGGGCGAGCAGTACTTC
CASSKCGYRGEQYF
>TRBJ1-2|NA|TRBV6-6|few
TGTGCCAGCACCCACCCGGGTCTCTCAGGGGACTATGGCTACACCTTC
CASTHPGLSGDYGYTF
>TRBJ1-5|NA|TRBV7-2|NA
TGTGCCAGCAGCTTGGTCCCGGGACGGCGAGACCAGCCCCAGCATTTT
CASSLVPGRRDQPQHF
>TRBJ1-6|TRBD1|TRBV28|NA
TGTGCCAGCAGGATCAGGGACAGGGTGTTGAATTCACCCCTCCACTTT
CASRIRDRVLNSPLHF
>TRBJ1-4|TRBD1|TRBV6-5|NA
TGTGCCACCCAGGGACAGGGTAATGAAAAACTGTTTTTT
CATQGQGNEKLFF
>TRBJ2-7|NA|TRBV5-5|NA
TGTGCCAGCAGCTGGGTACTAGCCCTGGGGAGCGAGCAGTACTTC
CASSWVLALGSEQYF
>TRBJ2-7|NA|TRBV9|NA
TGTGCCAGCAGCGTAGAGGGCAGCTTTATGCAGTACTTC
CASSVEGSFMQYF
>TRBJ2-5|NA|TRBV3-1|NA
TGTGCCAGCAGCCAAGACCCGATACAACTTCAAGAGACCCAGTACTTC
CASSQDPIQLQETQYF
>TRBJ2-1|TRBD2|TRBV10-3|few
TGTGCCATCGAGCGGGAGGGCCACAGTGAGCAGTTCTTC
CAIEREGHSEQFF
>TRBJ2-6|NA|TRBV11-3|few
TGTGCCAGCAGCTCAAATAGGGGGTTTGGGGCCAACGTCCTGACTTTC
CASSSNRGFGANVLTF
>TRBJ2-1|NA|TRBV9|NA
TGTGCCAGCAGCGACCGGGACGAGCAGTTCTTC
CASSDRDEQFF
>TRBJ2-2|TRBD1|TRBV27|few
TGTGCCAGCAGTTTAACGCCTGGGACAGGCTCGAACACCGGGGAGCTGTTTTTT
CASSLTPGTGSNTGELFF
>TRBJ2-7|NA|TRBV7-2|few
TGTGCCAGCATCCACCAGGCAGGCGAGCAGTACTTC
CASIHQAGEQYF
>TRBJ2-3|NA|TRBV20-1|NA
TGCAGTGCTAGAGACCCTCCAGGGGATACGCAGTATTTT
CSARDPPGDTQYF
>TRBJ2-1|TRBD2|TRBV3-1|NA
TGTGCCACCAGACTAGCGGGGGGTAATGAGCAGTTCTTC
CATRLAGGNEQFF
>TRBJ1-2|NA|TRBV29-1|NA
TGCAGCGCTGATCTCACATATGGCTACACCTTC
CSADLTYGYTF
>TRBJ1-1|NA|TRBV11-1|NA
TGTGCCAGCAGCGTCCAAGAGAACACTGAAGCTTTCTTT
CASSVQENTEAFF